In this sample, the clone carrying this T cell receptor (beta chain) turned up many times. As yet, its antigen is unknown. This sample is part of a study of T cell repertoires in cytomegalovirus infection. Overall study results and limits: HLA-C-restricted CMV-specific TCR beta clonotypes prevailed in the ex vivo response.

Looked up from germline, CDR1 is MGHRA and CDR2 is YSYEKL. V lost 4 bases and J lost 9; bases outside the gene matches: 9. CDR3 length: 16 residues. MiXCR was run by TCRdb on the reads, yielding one entry per CDR3 protein. In the table there are 100,000 to 150,000 distinct CDR3 sequences, 20% to 30% of which are singletons. The rearrangement links TRBV4-1 to TRBJ2-1; TRBD2 matches at 13 bases. The material sequenced was PBMCs, sequenced either directly or after in vitro stimulation (not recorded which). The sequence was obtained from a human donor in good health (CMV status not recorded). Some clones in this sample may be carry-over from other donors' samples. The DNA for the CDR3 is TGCGCCAGCAGCCTGAGAGGACTAGCGGGAGCGGGTGAGCAGTTCTTC. It specifies CASSLRGLAGAGEQFF.